The rows below give T cell receptor beta chains drawn from one sample of a study of PD-1 blockade in classical Hodgkin lymphoma. Assay: immunoSEQ multiplex PCR; the TCRdb copy retains only in-frame clones and omits some. Among about 28,000 clones listed, 78% were seen once. This material consisted of peripheral blood mononuclear cells (PBMCs), taken before the second cycle of nivolumab. Receptors were obtained from a human donor with classical Hodgkin lymphoma. Each CDR3 is given with its conserved first and last residue. A D gene is named only where the DNA matches it firmly. Expanded clones get a size class; other rows say once, few or many, or leave the size out.

TRBJ1-4 TRBV5-1 - - CASSIQSRRGEKLFF TGCGCCAGCAGCATACAGTCGAGACGGGGGGAAAAACTGTTTTTT
TRBJ1-5 TRBV5-4 - - CASSWRGSNQPQHF TGTGCCAGCAGCTGGCGCGGGAGTAATCAGCCCCAGCATTTT
TRBJ2-5 TRBV7-9 - - CASSLMGSQETQYF TGTGCCAGCAGCTTAATGGGCAGCCAAGAGACCCAGTACTTC
TRBJ2-1 TRBV7-2 - TRBD2 CASSPSGGPYNEQFF TGTGCCAGCAGCCCTAGCGGGGGGCCCTACAATGAGCAGTTCTTC
TRBJ1-4 TRBV4-2 - TRBD1 CASSQREGQGGEKLFF TGTGCCAGCAGCCAAAGGGAGGGACAGGGTGGCGAAAAACTGTTTTTT
TRBJ1-2 TRBV6-1 - - CASSPWTPNYGYTF TGTGCCAGCAGTCCCTGGACACCAAACTATGGCTACACCTTC
TRBJ1-3 TRBV2 - TRBD1 CASSEGQGGGNTIYF TGTGCCAGCAGTGAAGGACAGGGGGGTGGAAACACCATATATTTT
TRBJ1-3 TRBV7-6 - - CASSRGPVGSGNTIYF TGTGCCAGCAGCCGGGGCCCCGTCGGCTCTGGAAACACCATATATTTT
TRBJ1-3 TRBV7-2 - - CASSWTPGQGGNTIYF TGTGCCAGCAGCTGGACGCCGGGACAAGGAGGAAACACCATATATTTT
TRBJ1-2 TRBV28 few TRBD1 CASSSAGTEILGYTF TGTGCCAGCAGTTCCGCCGGGACAGAGATCCTTGGCTACACCTTC
TRBJ2-1 TRBV7-9 - TRBD2 CASSPGTSGGREFF TGTGCCAGCAGCCCCGGGACTAGCGGGGGCCGGGAGTTCTTC
TRBJ2-7 TRBV28 - TRBD2 CASSLAGGFGYEQYF TGTGCCAGCAGTTTAGCGGGGGGCTTCGGCTACGAGCAGTACTTC
TRBJ1-1 TRBV5-1 - - CASSLGESEAFF TGCGCCAGCAGCTTGGGGGAATCTGAAGCTTTCTTT
TRBJ1-2 TRBV2 - - CASRVTTESYGYTF TGTGCCAGCAGAGTTACTACAGAATCCTATGGCTACACCTTC
TRBJ1-6 TRBV5-1 few TRBD1 CASSLGQGYTPLHF TGCGCCAGCAGCCTCGGACAGGGTTATACACCCCTCCACTTT